This T cell receptor beta chain is drawn from a study of regulatory T cells in long-lasting Graves disease. Specified time point: newly diagnosed GD, antithyroid drugs for less than 3 months. RNA from PBMCs was the source of the TCR library. Building the TCR beta libraries relied on iRepertoire HTBI primers, and CDR3 regions underwent Arm-PCR. TCRdb redid the calling of the multiplex PCR reads with MiXCR, one entry per CDR3 protein. The table shows about 440,000 distinct CDR3 sequences, with roughly 17% occurring only once. The ends were cut back, 3 bases at V and 5 bases at J, with 23 bases in the middle. Per germline, CDR1 KGHSH and CDR2 LQKENI. The CDR3 loop spans 17 amino acids. This clonotype was observed many times. This sample was also put to use in a study of T cells in Graves' hyperthyroidism and ophthalmopathy.

This specimen was peripheral blood mononuclear cells (PBMCs), taken at new diagnosis, from a patient treated with antithyroid drugs. This sequence was found in a woman in her 30s with Graves disease. The rearrangement joins TRBV18 to TRBJ2-7; D not certain. CDR3 residues: CASSPTGPVSSEDEQYF. DNA for the CDR3: TGTGCCAGCTCACCTACGGGCCCGGTTTCCTCTGAGGACGAGCAGTACTTC.